Sequencing of this TCR beta chain was carried out in a study of T cell responses to AZD1222 COVID-19 vaccine. In germline, CDR1 is SGHDT, CDR2 YYEEEE. There are 17 residues in the CDR3. Losses at the gene ends were 6 bases for V and 10 bases for J; bases not matched to a gene: 22. Sequenced by immunoSEQ multiplex PCR; TCRdb stores in-frame clones only, minus some. The repertoire holds 180,000 or so clones, with roughly 94% as singletons. Study conclusions and caveats: In all cases, repertoires were sampled only after the peak T cell response.

As for this clone: Its antigen is undetermined.

The chain joins TRBV5-6 to TRBJ2-1, with TRBD1 matching over 7 bases. The receptor comes from an adult who received the AZD1222 COVID-19 vaccine. The starting material was peripheral blood, obtained 28 days after the second AZD1222 dose. DNA of the CDR3: TGTGCCAGCAACTTTGGGACGGCGGTGCGGACAGGTCTAGAGCAGTTCTTC. Translating gives CASNFGTAVRTGLEQFF.